This record concerns one T cell receptor (beta chain) sequence. These data originate in a study of CD8+CD57+ T cells in acquired aplastic anemia. The wider study: The sorted CD4+ and CD8+ cells yielded an average approximately 3.2 ug of DNA.

After removal of 3 bases from V and 3 bases from J, the junction contained 5 bases not matched to a gene. This CDR3 spans 15 amino acids. The V gene's germline CDR1 is SGHRS and CDR2 YFSETQ. Before being chosen for sequencing, patients had shown CD8+CD57+ cell expansion by flow cytometry. Blood came from patients not yet given any therapy. Genomic DNA served as template for TCR beta VDJ and CDR3 profiling. TCRdb reprocessed the reads with MiXCR, giving one entry per CDR3 protein. Of more than 150,000 distinct CDR3 sequences in the sample, around half were seen once. This TCR was recovered from a human donor with aplastic anemia. The gene calls are TRBV5-1 and TRBJ2-3; TRBD2 matches 9 bases. Sequenced material: sorted CD4+, CD8+, or CD8+CD57+ T cells (not recorded which) from PBMCs. This chain's CDR3 is CASSWKAGGTDTQYF. In DNA, the CDR3 is TGCGCCAGCAGCTGGAAAGCGGGGGGTACAGATACGCAGTATTTT.